The 21 T cell receptor beta chains below all came from one sample that was sequenced in a study of T cells in Graves' hyperthyroidism and ophthalmopathy. TCR beta CDR3 sequences were amplified from RNA transcripts. When the TCR CDR3 underwent first-round RT-PCR, the HTBI primer set was used. TCRdb itself ran the multiplex PCR reads through MiXCR, one entry per CDR3 protein. This table holds about 570,000 distinct CDR3 sequences, 13% to 15% found once. Input material: blood. These receptors originate from a woman between 40 and 50 years old with Graves' hyperthyroidism.

At least ten counts were recorded for this clonotype. This chain links TRBV5-1 with TRBJ2-7; D is unclear. Germline loops: CDR1 SGHRS, CDR2 YFSETQ. The CDR3 is 14 residues long. Deletions cut 0 bases from V and 2 bases from J, with 9 bases between. The CDR3: CASSLAGQPYEQYF. CDR3 nucleotides: TGCGCCAGCAGCTTGGCCGGGCAGCCCTACGAGCAGTACTTC. The full variable domain, rest sourced from reference TRBV5-1 and TRBJ2-7, is KAGVTQTPRYLIKTRGQQVTLSCSPISGHRSVSWYQQTPGQGLQFLFEYFSETQRNKGNFPGRFSGRQFSNSRSEMNVSTLELGDSALYLCASSLAGQPYEQYFGPGTRLTVT.

Many counts were recorded for this clonotype. The V and J genes are TRBV12-3 or TRBV12-4 and TRBJ1-5, with a weak D call TRBD1 (5 bases). The CDR3 spans 11 residues. V was clipped by 6 bases and J by 11 bases, with 11 bases between them. As DNA, the CDR3 is TGTGCCAGCAGCCGGGGCCGGGCCCAGCATTTT. Protein product: CASSRGRAQHF.

This clonotype was seen at least ten times. The CDR3 loop reads CASSLDGTGAQETQYF. CDR3 coding DNA: TGCGCCAGCAGCTTGGATGGAACAGGGGCCCAAGAGACCCAGTACTTC. The chain recombines TRBV5-1 with TRBJ2-5; 7 bases match TRBD1. CDR1 and CDR2 from the germline V gene are SGHRS and YFSETQ. The J segment lost 1 base and the V segment lost 0 bases, leaving 6 bases of the junction unmatched. The CDR3 loop spans 16 amino acids.

The chain carries TRBV5-5 and TRBJ2-1, with D hard to call. This CDR3 region has 11 residues. Deletions cut 4 bases from V and 10 bases from J, with 9 bases between. Germline V gene sequence: CDR1 SGHKS, CDR2 YYEKEE (reference sequence). Written as DNA, the CDR3 is TGTGCCAGCAGCCTTCCCAGAGAGCAGTTCTTC. This codes for CASSLPREQFF.

This clonotype was recorded many times. This chain uses TRBV28 with TRBJ2-2, with D possibly matching TRBD2 (6 bases). V was pared by 7 bases and J by 1 base, with 13 bases between. From germline, CDR1 is MDHEN and CDR2 SYDVKM. CDR3 size: 15 residues. The CDR3 DNA reads TGTGCCAGCATGGGCGGGGATATGAACACCGGGGAGCTGTTTTTT. The encoded protein is CASMGGDMNTGELFF.

This clonotype has at least ten counts. The rearrangement joins TRBV20-1 to TRBJ2-1; either TRBD1 or TRBD2 may fit D (5 bases each). Per germline, CDR1 DFQATT and CDR2 SNEGSKA (reference sequence). The CDR3 is 14 amino acids. V lost 3 bases and J 5 bases, leaving 14 bases between the germline ends. The CDR3 loop reads CSASSSGPHNEQFF. The CDR3 nucleotides are TGCAGTGCTAGTAGTTCGGGACCACACAATGAGCAGTTCTTC.

This clonotype was observed at least ten times. This chain connects TRBV4-2 to TRBJ1-1, with TRBD1 identical over 8 bases. Germline trimming cut 0 bases from V and 1 base from J; bases unmatched to any gene: 4. The CDR3 contains 16 residues. CDR1 LGHNA and CDR2 YNFKEQ come from the germline V gene. As DNA, the CDR3 is TGTGCCAGCAGCCAAGATCGGACAGGGTGGAACACTGAAGCTTTCTTT. Translation gives CASSQDRTGWNTEAFF.

V gene TRBV5-1 combines with J gene TRBJ2-1; 13 bases map to TRBD2. This CDR3 has 18 amino acids. The ends lost 2 bases at V and 3 bases at J; junction bases unmatched: 8. Germline CDR1 and CDR2: SGHRS and YFSETQ. The CDR3 spells CASSLVPGTSGIYNEQFF. The CDR3 DNA is TGCGCCAGCAGCTTAGTACCCGGGACTAGCGGGATCTACAATGAGCAGTTCTTC.

This clonotype was seen just once. Since a much larger clone is just one base distant, this may be a read error. The rearrangement joins TRBV6-1 to TRBJ2-5; D might be TRBD2 (6 bases). Germline CDR1 and CDR2: MNHNS and SASEGT. This CDR3 contains 14 residues. The V gene lost 6 bases and the J gene lost 9 bases, with 20 bases spanning the gap. The DNA for the CDR3 is TGTGCCAGCAGGGATCCTTGGCTCGGGGAGGCCCAGTACTTC. It yields the protein CASRDPWLGEAQYF.

This chain's CDR3 is CASSLLGHKETQYF. Here the CDR3 DNA reads TGTGCCAGCAGCTTACTCGGACACAAAGAGACCCAGTACTTC. The chain uses TRBV7-8 and TRBJ2-5, with D possibly being TRBD1 (5 bases). In germline, CDR1 is SGHVS, CDR2 FQNEAQ. With 2 bases removed from V and 3 bases from J, the gap between germline ends came to 10 bases. CDR3 length: 14 amino acids. The complete variable domain, with remaining parts taken from reference TRBV7-8 and TRBJ2-5, reads GAGVSQSPRYKVAKRGQDVALRCDPISGHVSLFWYQQALGQGPEFLTYFQNEAQLDKSGLPSDRFFAERPEGSVSTLKIQRTQQEDSAVYLCASSLLGHKETQYFGPGTRLLVL.

The genes are TRBV2 and TRBJ2-7, with D possibly TRBD2 on 6 matching bases. The CDR3 has 14 amino acids. CDR1 is SNHLY, CDR2 FYNNEI, per germline. Trimming pared 2 bases from V and 6 bases from J, leaving 14 bases between. Here the CDR3 reads CASSEILGGGEQYF. The CDR3 coding sequence is TGTGCCAGCAGTGAAATTTTGGGGGGAGGCGAGCAGTACTTC.

In its sample, this clonotype was seen many times. This sequence joins TRBV11-2 and TRBJ2-7; TRBD2 might be the D (5 bases). CDR3 length equals 12 residues. The V end lost 8 bases, the J end lost 7 bases, and 15 bases lay between the germline ends. CDR1 and CDR2 from the germline V gene are SGHAT and FQNNGV. CDR3 loop: CASGPNQREQYF. CDR3 nucleotide sequence: TGTGCCAGCGGACCGAATCAGCGGGAGCAGTACTTC.

This clonotype was seen many times. CDR3 loop: CASSYDRTPSTDTQYF. In DNA form, the CDR3 reads TGCGCCAGCAGCTACGACAGGACCCCTAGCACAGATACGCAGTATTTT. The chain uses TRBV5-1 and TRBJ2-3, with TRBD1 as a possible D gene (6 bases). V was clipped by 3 bases and J by 0 bases, with 14 bases between them. This CDR3 region has 16 residues. Germline CDR1 and CDR2: SGHRS and YFSETQ.

This clonotype was counted only a few times. The chain has TRBV20-1 and TRBJ2-1; possible D gene TRBD2, 5 bases. The germline V gene encodes CDR1 DFQATT and CDR2 SNEGSKA (reference sequence). This CDR3 comprises 15 residues. With 6 bases removed from V and 1 base from J, the gap between germline ends came to 16 bases. The CDR3 region has the DNA TGCAGTGCCAACTCCCGCGGGCAATCCTACAATGAGCAGTTCTTC. Residues: CSANSRGQSYNEQFF.

The rearrangement joins TRBV27 to TRBJ2-1; 8 nucleotides line up with TRBD2. V gave up 4 bases and J gave up 5 bases; unmatched junction bases: 1. Germline CDR1 MNHEY, CDR2 SMNVEV (reference sequence). This CDR3 comprises 13 residues. In DNA, the CDR3 is TGTGCCAGCAGTTATAGCGGGGACAATGAGCAGTTCTTC. Translation gives CASSYSGDNEQFF.

The chain combines TRBV5-5 with TRBJ1-5; no clear D gene. This CDR3 contains 14 residues. Germline lookup yields CDR1 SGHKS and CDR2 YYEKEE (reference sequence). Trimming left V 0 bases short and J 9 bases short, with 13 bases between. The CDR3, as DNA: TGTGCCAGCAGCTTGGGGGCCGACCTCAGGCCCCAGCATTTT. It translates to CASSLGADLRPQHF.

This clonotype was seen more than once but under ten times. The chain combines TRBV9 with TRBJ2-1, with D unresolved. V gave up 1 base and J gave up 0 bases, with 8 bases separating them. There are 15 residues in the CDR3. Germline V gene sequence: CDR1 SGDLS, CDR2 YYNGEE. As DNA, the CDR3 is TGTGCCAGCAGCGTATTCGAAAACTCCTACAATGAGCAGTTCTTC. Amino acid sequence: CASSVFENSYNEQFF.

The table lists this clonotype with many counts. The genes are TRBV27 and TRBJ2-1; 8 bases map to TRBD2. This CDR3 has 15 residues. CDR1 and CDR2 from the germline V gene are MNHEY and SMNVEV (reference sequence). V trimming: 5 bases; J trimming: 3 bases; junction bases outside the gene matches: 6. The CDR3 sequence is CASSPPSGYYNEQFF. CDR3 in DNA: TGTGCCAGCAGTCCCCCTAGCGGGTACTACAATGAGCAGTTCTTC.

This clonotype was seen repeatedly, ten times or more. V is TRBV6-1 and J is TRBJ2-6; no clear D. The CDR3 runs 15 residues. CDR1 is MNHNS, CDR2 SASEGT, per germline. Trimming pared 6 bases from V and 0 bases from J, leaving 9 bases between. CDR3: CASRDGFSGANVLTF. CDR3 nucleotide sequence: TGTGCCAGCAGGGACGGATTCTCTGGGGCCAACGTCCTGACTTTC.

The chain uses TRBV20-1 and TRBJ2-7; 12 bases fit TRBD1. Unmatched junction bases numbered 7, after V lost 6 bases and J lost 7 bases. Germline CDR1 is DFQATT and CDR2 is SNEGSKA (reference sequence). The CDR3 loop spans 13 amino acids. This CDR3 reads CSAVGQGAGEQYF. CDR3 DNA sequence: TGCAGTGCGGTGGGACAGGGGGCTGGAGAGCAGTACTTC.

The chain has TRBV6-1 and TRBJ1-3; TRBD1 might be the D (6 bases). The V end was cut by 5 bases, the J end by 2 bases, with 16 bases between. This CDR3 has 16 amino acids. CDR1 and CDR2 from the germline V gene are MNHNS and SASEGT. CDR3 sequence (DNA): TGTGCCAGCAGTAGCCTATTAGGGGGAACTGGAAACACCATATATTTT. This codes for CASSSLLGGTGNTIYF.